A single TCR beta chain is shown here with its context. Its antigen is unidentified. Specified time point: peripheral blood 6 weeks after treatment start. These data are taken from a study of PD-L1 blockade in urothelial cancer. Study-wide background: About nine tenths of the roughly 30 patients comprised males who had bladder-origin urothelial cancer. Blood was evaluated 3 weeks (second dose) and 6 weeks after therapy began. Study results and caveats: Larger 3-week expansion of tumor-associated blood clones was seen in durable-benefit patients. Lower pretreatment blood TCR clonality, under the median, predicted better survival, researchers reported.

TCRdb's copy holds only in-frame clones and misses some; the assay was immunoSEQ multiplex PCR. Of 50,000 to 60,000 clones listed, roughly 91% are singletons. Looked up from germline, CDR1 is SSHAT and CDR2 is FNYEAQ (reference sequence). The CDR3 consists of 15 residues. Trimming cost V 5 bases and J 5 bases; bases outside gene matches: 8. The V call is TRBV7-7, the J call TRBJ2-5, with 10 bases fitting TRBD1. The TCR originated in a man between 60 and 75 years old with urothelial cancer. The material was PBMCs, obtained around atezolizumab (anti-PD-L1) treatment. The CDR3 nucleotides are TGTGCCAGCAGCCTAAGACAGGGGGCGGGGGAGACCCAGTACTTC. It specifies CASSLRQGAGETQYF.